This is a list of T cell receptor beta chains from one sample in a study of control samples from healthy donors and cancer patients. TCRdb's table, derived via immunoSEQ multiplex PCR, lists solely in-frame clones and lacks some. This sample yields 100,000 to 120,000 clones, of which 70% to 85% are seen a single time; around 6.4% belongs to the top ten. Sequenced: blood. These receptors were taken from a man aged 18 to 29 in good health. The CDR3 runs from the conserved cysteine through the conserved F or W. A D gene is named only where the DNA matches it firmly. Clone size is given for some rows only: seen once, a few or many times, or a class if the clone is expanded.

v_call	j_call	d_call	clone_size	cdr3_nt	cdr3_aa
TRBV19	TRBJ1-5	NA	NA	TGTGCCACCATGGACAGAAACCACAATCAGCCCCAGCATTTT	CATMDRNHNQPQHF
TRBV25-1	TRBJ1-4	NA	NA	TGTGCCAGCAGTCCATGGGTGGGTGAAAAACTGTTTTTT	CASSPWVGEKLFF
TRBV6-5	TRBJ2-7	TRBD1	NA	TGTGCCAGCAGTACGGGACAGCCCTACGAGCAGTACTTC	CASSTGQPYEQYF
TRBV4-2	TRBJ2-3	NA	NA	TGTGCCAGCAGCCAGGGGGGGGCGCTAGCAACAGATACGCAGTATTTT	CASSQGGALATDTQYF
TRBV19	TRBJ1-3	NA	NA	TGTGCCAGTAGAATGTGGGCCCCAGGACAGCTCACTGGAAACACCATATATTTT	CASRMWAPGQLTGNTIYF
TRBV2	TRBJ1-3	TRBD1	NA	TGTGCCAGCGAAAGGACAGGGGGGTATGGAAACACCATATATTTT	CASERTGGYGNTIYF
TRBV16	TRBJ1-5	NA	many	TGTGCCAGCAGCCACAGACGACAGAGCAATCAGCCCCAGCATTTT	CASSHRRQSNQPQHF
TRBV11-1	TRBJ1-1	TRBD1	NA	TGTGCCAGCCATCGGACAGGGGTCGTAAAAGGTGGAGCTTTCTTT	CASHRTGVVKGGAFF
TRBV4-2	TRBJ2-5	NA	once	TGTGCCAGCAGCCAAGAGATCGGGGGAGAGACCCAGTACTTC	CASSQEIGGETQYF
TRBV6-5	TRBJ2-7	NA	NA	TGTGCCAGCAGTCGTCTGGACAGCAGCTCCTACGAGCAGTACTTC	CASSRLDSSSYEQYF
TRBV5-6	TRBJ2-1	NA	NA	TGTGCCAGCAGCCTGGGACTGGCGGGGGCCTCAAATGAGCAGTTCTTC	CASSLGLAGASNEQFF
TRBV5-1	TRBJ2-2	TRBD2	NA	TGCGCCAGCAGCCTAAGGACTAGCGGGGGGACCGGGGAGCTGTTTTTT	CASSLRTSGGTGELFF
TRBV5-4	TRBJ2-4	NA	NA	TGTGCCAGCAGCTCCAAAGGGTCAGCCAAAAACATTCAGTACTTC	CASSSKGSAKNIQYF
TRBV7-2	TRBJ1-2	NA	few	TGTGCCAGCAGCTTATCGACCTGGGAGGGCTACACCTTC	CASSLSTWEGYTF
TRBV6-2/TRBV6-3	TRBJ2-7	TRBD2	NA	TGTGCCAGCAGTTACACCTACCCCCTACTAGCGGGGGCCACAGGGGGGAGTTACTTC	CASSYTYPLLAGATGGSYF
TRBV24-1	TRBJ1-5	NA	NA	TGTGCCACCGTCCGGGACAACAATCAGCCCCAGCATTTT	CATVRDNNQPQHF
TRBV27	TRBJ1-1	TRBD1	few	TGTGCCAGCAGAACGACAGGGGGGGAAGCTTTCTTT	CASRTTGGEAFF
TRBV6-2/TRBV6-3	TRBJ1-5	TRBD1	NA	TGTGCCAGCAGTGACAGGGATAATCAGCCCCAGCATTTT	CASSDRDNQPQHF
TRBV4-1	TRBJ2-1	NA	once	TGCGCCAGCAGCCGTTACGTGGGGGCCGGGACGCACAATGAGCAGTTCTTC	CASSRYVGAGTHNEQFF
TRBV9	TRBJ1-6	NA	few	TGTGCCAGCAGCGACAGGGTTGGGGATTCACCCCTCCACTTT	CASSDRVGDSPLHF
TRBV7-8	TRBJ1-4	TRBD1	few	TGTGCCAGCAGCCAAGGCGGGACAGGGCACGAAAAACTGTTTTTT	CASSQGGTGHEKLFF
TRBV3-1/TRBV3-2	TRBJ2-1	TRBD2	NA	TGTGCCAGCAGCCAATTAGTAGGCGCGGGGGGCGACTACAATGAGCAGTTCTTC	CASSQLVGAGGDYNEQFF
TRBV21-1	TRBJ2-5	NA	NA	TGTGCCAGCAGCCCCACTAGCGCGGACGAGACCCAGTACTTC	CASSPTSADETQYF
TRBV5-6	TRBJ1-2	NA	NA	TGTGCCAGCAGCTTGTGGCAGGAAGGCTACACCTTC	CASSLWQEGYTF
TRBV7-9	TRBJ2-4	NA	NA	TGTGCCAGCAGCGGGGCGACGGGGCAGTACTTC	CASSGATGQYF
TRBV9	TRBJ1-1	NA	NA	TGTGCCAGCAGCGTAGGTCGGTTTGGGGAGGACAGAGTGGCTGAAGCTTTCTTT	CASSVGRFGEDRVAEAFF
TRBV7-9	TRBJ2-3	NA	few	TGTGCCAGCAGCTCAGGACTCGCCGCTATCACAGATACGCAGTATTTT	CASSSGLAAITDTQYF
TRBV7-9	TRBJ2-2	TRBD1	NA	TGTGCCAGCAGCCCCAGGGGGCATCAGAGCGGGGAGCTGTTTTTT	CASSPRGHQSGELFF
TRBV6-1	TRBJ1-3	NA	NA	TGTGCCAGCAGTGAAATGCGGCAGAAAGCTGGAAACACCATATATTTT	CASSEMRQKAGNTIYF
TRBV5-5	TRBJ1-3	NA	NA	TGTGCCAGCAGCTTGGGCAGGGAAGGGTCCGGAAACACCATATATTTT	CASSLGREGSGNTIYF
TRBV6-5	TRBJ2-7	NA	once	TGTGCCACCCGACCTATTGACGCATCGTTCGAGCAGTACTTC	CATRPIDASFEQYF
TRBV10-3	TRBJ2-3	TRBD1	NA	TGTGCCATCAGTAGAGGACAGGGAAACACAGATACGCAGTATTTT	CAISRGQGNTDTQYF
TRBV28	TRBJ1-3	NA	NA	TGTGCCAGCAAGGGAAACACCATATATTTT	CASKGNTIYF
TRBV19	TRBJ1-1	TRBD1	NA	TGTGCCAGTAGTGAGCCGGGACAGGGGGCTTACACTGAAGCTTTCTTT	CASSEPGQGAYTEAFF
TRBV5-1	TRBJ1-2	TRBD1	NA	TGCGCCAGCAGCTTGGGGGACAGGGGGCGCTGGGACTATGGCTACACCTTC	CASSLGDRGRWDYGYTF
TRBV7-2	TRBJ1-5	NA	NA	TGTGCCAGCAGCTTAGCGCAGTTCGGACGTAACCAGCCCCAGCATTTT	CASSLAQFGRNQPQHF
TRBV12-1	TRBJ2-5	NA	NA	TGTGCCAGCAGCTTCCTCGGACACCGGGACCGTTATTTGGAGACCCAGTACTTC	CASSFLGHRDRYLETQYF
TRBV6-1	TRBJ2-5	NA	NA	TGTGCCAGCAGTGAAGAGCGCAAAGAGACCCAGTACTTC	CASSEERKETQYF
TRBV28	TRBJ1-5	NA	NA	TGTGCCAGCAGTTTATGGCGGATAAGCAATCAGCCCCAGCATTTT	CASSLWRISNQPQHF
TRBV28	TRBJ1-1	NA	once	TGTGCCAGCAGTTTATCAAGACGGGGGCGGCGGGTGAACACTGAAGCTTTCTTT	CASSLSRRGRRVNTEAFF
TRBV5-1	TRBJ1-6	NA	NA	TGCGCCAGCAGCTTCTCCGGGACCCCAAATAATTCACCCCTCCACTTT	CASSFSGTPNNSPLHF
TRBV5-4	TRBJ2-5	TRBD2	NA	TGTGCCAGCAGCCCGGGGGGGGTAGGAAAGGAGACCCAGTACTTC	CASSPGGVGKETQYF
TRBV6-1	TRBJ1-2	NA	NA	TGTGCCAGCAGTGACAGGGGCGGGTATGGCTACACCTTC	CASSDRGGYGYTF
TRBV9	TRBJ1-5	NA	NA	TGTGCCAGCAGCGTCACCACAGGGCTGAATCAGCCCCAGCATTTT	CASSVTTGLNQPQHF
TRBV6-6	TRBJ1-1	TRBD1	NA	TGTGCCAGCAGTTACTCGGGGACAGCGAACACTGAAGCTTTCTTT	CASSYSGTANTEAFF
TRBV9	TRBJ2-5	NA	NA	TGTGCCAGCAGCTTAAGAACGTGGGGGCCTCAAGAGACCCAGTACTTC	CASSLRTWGPQETQYF